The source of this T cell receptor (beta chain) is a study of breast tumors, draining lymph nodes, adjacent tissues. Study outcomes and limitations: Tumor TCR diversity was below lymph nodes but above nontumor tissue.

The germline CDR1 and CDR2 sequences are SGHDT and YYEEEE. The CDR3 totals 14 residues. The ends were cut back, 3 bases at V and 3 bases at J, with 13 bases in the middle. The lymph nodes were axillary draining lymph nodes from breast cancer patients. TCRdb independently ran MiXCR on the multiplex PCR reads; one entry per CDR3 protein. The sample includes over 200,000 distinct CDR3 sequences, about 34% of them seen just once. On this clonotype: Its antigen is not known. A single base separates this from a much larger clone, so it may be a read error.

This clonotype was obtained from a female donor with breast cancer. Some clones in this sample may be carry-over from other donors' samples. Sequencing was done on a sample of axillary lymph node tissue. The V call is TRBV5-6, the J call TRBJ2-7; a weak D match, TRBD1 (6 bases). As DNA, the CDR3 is TGTGCCAGCAGCTGGGGGCGGGCGAACTACGAGCAGTACTTC. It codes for CASSWGRANYEQYF.